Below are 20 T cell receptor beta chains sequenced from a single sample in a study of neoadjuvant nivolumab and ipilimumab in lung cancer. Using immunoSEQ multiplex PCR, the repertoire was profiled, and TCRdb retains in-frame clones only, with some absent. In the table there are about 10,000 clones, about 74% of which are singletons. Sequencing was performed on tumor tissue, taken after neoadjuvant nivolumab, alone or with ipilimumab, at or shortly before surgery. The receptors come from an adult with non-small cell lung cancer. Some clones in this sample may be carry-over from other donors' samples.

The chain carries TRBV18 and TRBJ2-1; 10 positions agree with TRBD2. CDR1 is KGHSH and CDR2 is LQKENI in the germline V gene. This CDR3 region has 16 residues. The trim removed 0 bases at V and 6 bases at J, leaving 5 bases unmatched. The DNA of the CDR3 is TGTGCCAGCTCACCACCCCTTACTAGCGGGACCAATGAGCAGTTCTTC. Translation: CASSPPLTSGTNEQFF.

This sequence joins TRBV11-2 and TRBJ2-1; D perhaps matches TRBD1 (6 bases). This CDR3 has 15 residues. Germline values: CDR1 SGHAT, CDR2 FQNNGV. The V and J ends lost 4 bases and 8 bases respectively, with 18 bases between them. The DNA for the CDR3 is TGTGCCAGCAGCTCACAGGGTTTCCCTTATGATGAGCAGTTCTTC. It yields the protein CASSSQGFPYDEQFF.

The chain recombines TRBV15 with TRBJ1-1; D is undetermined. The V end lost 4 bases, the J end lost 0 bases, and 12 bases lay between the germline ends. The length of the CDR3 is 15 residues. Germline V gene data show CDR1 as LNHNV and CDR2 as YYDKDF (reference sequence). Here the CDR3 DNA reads TGTGCCACCAGCAATTATGGCAACATGAACACTGAAGCTTTCTTT. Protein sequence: CATSNYGNMNTEAFF.

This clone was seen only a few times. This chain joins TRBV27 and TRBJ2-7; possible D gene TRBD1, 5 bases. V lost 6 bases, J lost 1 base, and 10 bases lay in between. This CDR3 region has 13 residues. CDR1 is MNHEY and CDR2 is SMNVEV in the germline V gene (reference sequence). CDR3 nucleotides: TGTGCCAGCAGCCCTAGGGGATCCTACGAGCAGTACTTC. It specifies CASSPRGSYEQYF.

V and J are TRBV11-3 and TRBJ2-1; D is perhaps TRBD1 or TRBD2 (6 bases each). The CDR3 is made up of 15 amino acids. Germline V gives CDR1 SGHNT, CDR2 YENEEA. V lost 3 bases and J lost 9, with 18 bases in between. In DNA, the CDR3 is TGTGCCAGCAGCTTTCTAACGGGCCCGGGGGCTGAGCAGTTCTTC. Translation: CASSFLTGPGAEQFF.

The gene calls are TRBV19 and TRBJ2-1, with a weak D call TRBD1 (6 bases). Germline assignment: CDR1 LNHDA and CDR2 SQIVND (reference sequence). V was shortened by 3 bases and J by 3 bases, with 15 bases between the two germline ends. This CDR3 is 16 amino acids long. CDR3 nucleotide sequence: TGTGCCAGTAGTATTTCCCAGACAGGCGTCTACAATGAGCAGTTCTTC. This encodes CASSISQTGVYNEQFF.

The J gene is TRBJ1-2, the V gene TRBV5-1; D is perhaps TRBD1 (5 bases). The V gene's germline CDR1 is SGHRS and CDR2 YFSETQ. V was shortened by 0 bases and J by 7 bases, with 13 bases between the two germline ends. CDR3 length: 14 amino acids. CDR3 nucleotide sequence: TGCGCCAGCAGCTTGGAGGGGAGTTTGTCTGGCTACACCTTC. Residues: CASSLEGSLSGYTF.

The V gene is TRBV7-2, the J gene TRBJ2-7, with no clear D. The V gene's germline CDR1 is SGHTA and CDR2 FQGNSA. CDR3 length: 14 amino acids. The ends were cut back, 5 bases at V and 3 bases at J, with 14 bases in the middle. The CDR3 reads CASSPGPTDYEQYF. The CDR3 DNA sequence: TGTGCCAGCAGCCCCGGACCTACGGACTACGAGCAGTACTTC.

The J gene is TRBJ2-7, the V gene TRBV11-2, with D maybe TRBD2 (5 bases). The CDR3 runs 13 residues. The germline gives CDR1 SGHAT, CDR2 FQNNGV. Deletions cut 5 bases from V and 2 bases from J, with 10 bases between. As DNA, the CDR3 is TGTGCCAGCAGCCAACTAGTGGCCTACGAGCAGTACTTC. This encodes CASSQLVAYEQYF.

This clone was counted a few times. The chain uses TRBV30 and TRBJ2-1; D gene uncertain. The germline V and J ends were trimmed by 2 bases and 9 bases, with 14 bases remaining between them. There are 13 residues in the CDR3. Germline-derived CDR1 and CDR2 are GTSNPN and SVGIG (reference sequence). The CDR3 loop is CAWSQPNLGEQFF. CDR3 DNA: TGTGCCTGGAGTCAACCTAATTTGGGTGAGCAGTTCTTC. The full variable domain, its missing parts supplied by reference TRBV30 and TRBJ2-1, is SQTIHQWPATLVQPVGSPLSLECTVEGTSNPNLYWYRQAAGRGLQLLFYSVGIGQISSEVPQNLSASRPQDRQFILSSKKLLLSDSGFYLCAWSQPNLGEQFFGPGTRLTVL.

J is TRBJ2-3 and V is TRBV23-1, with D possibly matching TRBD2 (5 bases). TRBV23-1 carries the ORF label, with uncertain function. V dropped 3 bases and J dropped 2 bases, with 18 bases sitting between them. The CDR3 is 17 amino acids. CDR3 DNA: TGCGCCAGCAGTCAGAGTAGGACTCCAAGATTCACAGATACGCAGTATTTT. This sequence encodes CASSQSRTPRFTDTQYF.

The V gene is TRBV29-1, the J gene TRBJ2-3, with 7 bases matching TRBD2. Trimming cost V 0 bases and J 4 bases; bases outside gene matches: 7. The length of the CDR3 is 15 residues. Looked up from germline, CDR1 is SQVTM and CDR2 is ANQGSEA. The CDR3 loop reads CSVEDPRGRADTQYF. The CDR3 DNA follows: TGCAGCGTTGAAGATCCACGGGGGAGGGCAGATACGCAGTATTTT.

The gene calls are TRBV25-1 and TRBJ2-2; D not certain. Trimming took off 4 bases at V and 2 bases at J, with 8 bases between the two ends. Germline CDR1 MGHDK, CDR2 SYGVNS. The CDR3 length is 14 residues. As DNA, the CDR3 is TGTGCCAGCAGTGGCAGACTCAACACCGGGGAGCTGTTTTTT. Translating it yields CASSGRLNTGELFF.

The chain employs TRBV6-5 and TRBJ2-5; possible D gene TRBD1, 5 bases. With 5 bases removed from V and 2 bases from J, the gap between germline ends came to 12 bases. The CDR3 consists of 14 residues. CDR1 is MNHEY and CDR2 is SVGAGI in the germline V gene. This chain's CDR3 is CASSPREGQETQYF. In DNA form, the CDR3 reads TGTGCCAGCAGTCCCAGGGAAGGGCAAGAGACCCAGTACTTC.

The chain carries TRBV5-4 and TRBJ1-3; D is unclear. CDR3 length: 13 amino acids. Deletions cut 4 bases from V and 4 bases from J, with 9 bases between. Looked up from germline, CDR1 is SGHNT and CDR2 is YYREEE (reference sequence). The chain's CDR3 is CASSEQSGNTIYF. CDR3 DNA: TGTGCCAGCAGCGAACAGAGCGGAAACACCATATATTTT.

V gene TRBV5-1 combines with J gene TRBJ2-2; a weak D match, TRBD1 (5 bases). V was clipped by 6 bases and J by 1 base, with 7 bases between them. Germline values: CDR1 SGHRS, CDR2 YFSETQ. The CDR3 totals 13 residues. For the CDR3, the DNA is TGCGCCAGCAATACAGGGAACACCGGGGAGCTGTTTTTT. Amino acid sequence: CASNTGNTGELFF.

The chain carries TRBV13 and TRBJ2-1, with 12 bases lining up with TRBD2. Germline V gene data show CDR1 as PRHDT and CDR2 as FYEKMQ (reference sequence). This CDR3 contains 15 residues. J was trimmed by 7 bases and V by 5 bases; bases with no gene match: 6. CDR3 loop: CASSNPGTSGNEQFF. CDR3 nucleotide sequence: TGTGCCAGCAGCAACCCCGGGACTAGCGGGAATGAGCAGTTCTTC.

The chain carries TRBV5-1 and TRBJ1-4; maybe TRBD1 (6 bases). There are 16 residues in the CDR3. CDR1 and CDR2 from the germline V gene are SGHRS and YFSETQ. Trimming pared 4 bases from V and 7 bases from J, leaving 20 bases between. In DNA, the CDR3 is TGCGCCAGCAGCGGACACAGGGACGGCTTCGGTGAAAAACTGTTTTTT. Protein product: CASSGHRDGFGEKLFF.

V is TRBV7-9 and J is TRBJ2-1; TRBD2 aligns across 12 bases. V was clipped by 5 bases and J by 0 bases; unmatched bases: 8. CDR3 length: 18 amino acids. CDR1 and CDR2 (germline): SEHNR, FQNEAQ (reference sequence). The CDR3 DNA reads TGTGCCAGCAGCGGACAAAGACTAGCGGGGGCCTCCTACAATGAGCAGTTCTTC. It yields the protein CASSGQRLAGASYNEQFF.

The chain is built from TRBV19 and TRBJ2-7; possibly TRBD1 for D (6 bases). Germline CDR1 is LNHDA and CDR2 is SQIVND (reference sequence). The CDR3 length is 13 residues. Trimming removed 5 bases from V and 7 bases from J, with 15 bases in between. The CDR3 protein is CASSPDRYGEQYF. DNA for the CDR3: TGTGCCAGTAGTCCCGACAGGTACGGGGAGCAGTACTTC. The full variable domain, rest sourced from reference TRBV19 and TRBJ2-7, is DGGITQSPKYLFRKEGQNVTLSCEQNLNHDAMYWYRQDPGQGLRLIYYSQIVNDFQKGDIAEGYSVSREKKESFPLTVTSAQKNPTAFYLCASSPDRYGEQYFGPGTRLTVT.